The T cell receptor beta chain described here comes from a study of T cells in Graves' hyperthyroidism and ophthalmopathy. The table lists this clonotype with many counts. Its antigen is as yet unknown. Stable disease denoted Graves' hyperthyroidism without ophthalmopathy progression within 18 months. Participants, patients aged 18 to 65, had newly diagnosed hyperthyroidism with a duration under 2 months. PBMCs were collected from an approximately 10 ml volume of fresh peripheral blood. Germline-derived CDR1 and CDR2 are SQVTM and ANQGSEA. This CDR3 has 12 amino acids. The V end was cut by 6 bases, the J end by 0 bases, with 6 bases between. Study-level findings and limits: Before onset, ophthalmopathy was predicted by the model a median roughly six months earlier.

TCR beta CDR3 sequences were amplified from RNA transcripts. TCR CDR3 underwent first-round RT-PCR with the HTBI primer set. TCRdb reprocessed the multiplex PCR reads via MiXCR and lists one record per CDR3 protein. This sample has hundreds of thousands of distinct CDR3 sequences, with over 35% found just once. This sequence joins TRBV29-1 and TRBJ1-3; the D is unclear. What was sequenced was blood. The origin of this receptor is a man between 18 and 29 years old with Graves' hyperthyroidism. The CDR3 loop is CSVVFSGNTIYF. Here the CDR3 DNA reads TGCAGCGTCGTCTTCTCTGGAAACACCATATATTTT.